The subject of this entry is one T cell receptor (beta chain). What it recognizes is unknown. This specimen belongs to a study of cytomegalovirus exposure and HLA in healthy donors. The germline V gene has CDR1 SEHNR and CDR2 FQNEAQ (reference sequence). With V trimmed by 9 bases and J by 8 bases, 11 bases remained unmatched. The CDR3 length is 13 residues. PCR involved 60 Vbeta and 13 Jbeta primers. Data came from immunoSEQ multiplex PCR; TCRdb stores just in-frame clones and leaves some out. The sample records approximately 140,000 clones, roughly 88% being singletons. Regarding the study as a whole: Common viral pathogens seemed to be connected with several of the most significant clusters, according to a later analysis. The study listed roughly 160 cytomegalovirus-associated TCR beta chains. Trimming of TCR beta V- and J-genes showed a link, identified in a later analysis, to a missense DCLRE1C variant.

The gene calls are TRBV7-9 and TRBJ1-1, with TRBD1 matching 8 bases. The sample consisted of PBMCs. This receptor was taken from a woman between 40 and 55 years old in good health and CMV-seronegative. DNA of the CDR3: TGTGCCAGGCGAGATACAGGGGGAAGGGAAGCTTTCTTT. Protein sequence: CARRDTGGREAFF.